This entry lists 26 T cell receptor beta chains sequenced from one sample in a study of PD-L1 blockade in urothelial cancer. The time point was: pretreatment peripheral blood. Generated by immunoSEQ multiplex PCR, the TCRdb table keeps only in-frame clones and is missing some. The profile shows roughly 51,000 clones, about 82% of them singletons. The material was PBMCs, obtained around atezolizumab (anti-PD-L1) treatment. These TCRs come from a man in his fifties or sixties with urothelial cancer.

V is TRBV6-5 and J is TRBJ1-2; 7 bases fit TRBD1. Trimming at V came to 7 bases and at J to 7 bases, leaving 6 bases not matched to a gene. Germline values: CDR1 MNHEY, CDR2 SVGAGI. The CDR3 is made up of 12 amino acids. The chain's CDR3 is CASIRTGVGYTF. The DNA of the CDR3 is TGTGCCAGCATACGAACAGGGGTTGGCTACACCTTC.

The gene calls are TRBV5-6 and TRBJ1-5; D may be TRBD1 (5 bases). With 2 bases removed from V and 4 bases from J, the gap between germline ends came to 7 bases. The germline V gene encodes CDR1 SGHDT and CDR2 YYEEEE. This CDR3 has 13 amino acids. The CDR3 DNA follows: TGTGCCAGCAGCTTACGGGGGAATCAGCCCCAGCATTTT. Protein: CASSLRGNQPQHF.

The V and J genes are TRBV11-3 and TRBJ2-7, with TRBD2 as a possible D gene (5 bases). Deletions cut 5 bases from V and 6 bases from J, with 14 bases between. This CDR3 spans 13 amino acids. Germline loops: CDR1 SGHNT, CDR2 YENEEA. CDR3 sequence reads: CASSLGRAGEQYF. The CDR3 nucleotides read TGTGCCAGCAGCCTCGGACGGGCGGGCGAGCAGTACTTC.

This chain links TRBV12-1 with TRBJ2-1; the table's D gene call, TRBD2, was not cross checked with the DNA. TRBV12-1 is an annotated pseudogene. This CDR3 contains 12 residues. DNA for the CDR3: TGTGCCAGCAGCCCAAACCACGGGGAGCAGTTCTTC. Translating it yields CASSPNHGEQFF.

There are many counts of this clone. Written as DNA, the CDR3 is TGTGCCATCAGTGAGTCGATGGGGGCCGCTCAGCCCCAGCATTTT. This gives the protein CAISESMGAAQPQHF. V gene TRBV10-3 combines with J gene TRBJ1-5, with D possibly TRBD1 on 6 matching bases. Germline V lookup: CDR1 ENHRY, CDR2 SYGVKD. Trimming took 0 bases from V and 6 from J, leaving 12 bases between them. This CDR3 is built from 15 residues.

The chain couples TRBV7-3 to TRBJ1-6, with D maybe TRBD1 (5 bases). Germline V gene sequence: CDR1 SGHTA, CDR2 FQGTGA. This CDR3 contains 16 residues. V was clipped by 6 bases and J by 9 bases, with 21 bases between them. The CDR3 DNA sequence: TGTGCCAGCAGTAGTCGGGCGGGGGTCGGTGGTTCACCCCTCCACTTT. Protein product: CASSSRAGVGGSPLHF. Filled out from reference TRBV7-3 and TRBJ1-6, the complete variable domain reads GAGVSQTPSNKVTEKGKYVELRCDPISGHTALYWYRQSLGQGPEFLIYFQGTGAADDSGLPNDRFFAVRPEGSVSTLKIQRTERGDSAVYLCASSSRAGVGGSPLHFGNGTRLTVT.

This chain joins TRBV7-2 and TRBJ2-5; D might be TRBD2 (6 bases). Germline assignment: CDR1 SGHTA and CDR2 FQGNSA. The CDR3 has 14 residues. Trimming removed 4 bases from V and 1 base from J, with 10 bases in between. CDR3 bases: TGTGCCAGCAGCTCCTGGGGGGTCCAAGAGACCCAGTACTTC. It specifies CASSSWGVQETQYF. The full variable domain, rest sourced from reference TRBV7-2 and TRBJ2-5, is GAGVSQSPSNKVTEKGKDVELRCDPISGHTALYWYRQSLGQGLEFLIYFQGNSAPDKSGLPSDRFSAERTGGSVSTLTIQRTQQEDSAVYLCASSSWGVQETQYFGPGTRLLVL.

The V and J genes are TRBV6-1 and TRBJ1-6; no reliable D call. The V end was cut by 1 base, the J end by 9 bases, with 10 bases between. The germline CDR1 and CDR2 sequences are MNHNS and SASEGT. The CDR3 runs to 14 residues. The CDR3 nucleotides read TGTGCCAGCAGTGAAGGAGGGATCGGTTCACCCCTCCACTTT. This translates into CASSEGGIGSPLHF.

The rearrangement joins TRBV29-1 to TRBJ1-2; no definite D call. The CDR3 is 12 amino acids. Germline CDR1 and CDR2: SQVTM and ANQGSEA. V lost 4 bases and J 6 bases, leaving 12 bases between the germline ends. CDR3: CSVGAGDNGYTF. As DNA, the CDR3 is TGCAGCGTTGGGGCAGGCGACAATGGCTACACCTTC. Full variable domain (rest looked up from reference TRBV29-1 and TRBJ1-2): SAVISQKPSRDICQRGTSLTIQCQVDSQVTMMFWYRQQPGQSLTLIATANQGSEATYESGFVIDKFPISRPNLTFSTLTVSNMSPEDSSIYLCSVGAGDNGYTFGSGTRLTVV.

This clone was seen a few times. V is TRBV2 and J is TRBJ2-1; possibly TRBD2 for D (6 bases). This CDR3 spans 11 amino acids. V lost 7 bases to trimming and J lost 10 bases, with 11 bases between them. Per the germline V gene, CDR1 is SNHLY and CDR2 is FYNNEI. The CDR3 bases are TGTGCCAGCAAATTTCGGGGGGAGCAGTTCTTC. Translating gives CASKFRGEQFF.

V and J are TRBV5-1 and TRBJ2-7, with 9 bases matching TRBD1. Germline CDR1 reads SGHRS; CDR2 reads YFSETQ. Unmatched junction bases numbered 2, after V lost 3 bases and J lost 4 bases. The length of the CDR3 is 13 residues. CDR3: CASSSQGAYEQYF. The CDR3 DNA follows: TGCGCCAGCAGCTCACAGGGGGCTTACGAGCAGTACTTC.

CDR3 residues: CASSRQNTEAFF. The CDR3 nucleotides read TGCGCCAGCAGTCGGCAGAACACTGAAGCTTTCTTT. The chain couples TRBV23-1 to TRBJ1-1; D remains ambiguous. TRBV23-1 is an ORF, and what it does is uncertain. The CDR3 sequence is 12 residues long. The V end was cut by 4 bases, the J end by 1 base, with 4 bases between.

This sequence joins TRBV23-1 and TRBJ1-3, with D possibly matching TRBD1 (6 bases). TRBV23-1 is marked as an open reading frame, function uncertain. The length of the CDR3 is 14 residues. Trimming took off 11 bases at V and 0 bases at J, with 14 bases between the two ends. CDR3 residues: CAAARGCSGNTIYF. DNA of the CDR3: TGCGCCGCTGCCAGGGGTTGCTCTGGAAACACCATATATTTT.

CDR3 residues: CATSRDPTGESQHF. In DNA form, the CDR3 reads TGTGCCACCAGCAGAGATCCGACTGGCGAGTCCCAGCATTTT. The chain carries TRBV15 and TRBJ1-5, with D unclear. The CDR3 runs to 14 residues. Germline V lookup: CDR1 LNHNV, CDR2 YYDKDF (reference sequence). Between the trimmed V and J ends, which lost 0 bases and 11 bases, there was a span of 14 bases.

This clone was observed a few times. The gene calls are TRBV7-8 and TRBJ2-7, with D unresolved. This CDR3 comprises 15 residues. Per germline, CDR1 SGHVS and CDR2 FQNEAQ. Trimming removed 5 bases from V and 0 bases from J, with 14 bases in between. Here the CDR3 DNA reads TGTGCCAGCAGCCATCGACGGGTGAGCTCCTACGAGCAGTACTTC. Amino acid sequence: CASSHRRVSSYEQYF.

The chain is built from TRBV2 and TRBJ2-2; 7 bases are a match to TRBD1. Germline V gene data show CDR1 as SNHLY and CDR2 as FYNNEI. This CDR3 comprises 13 residues. With 9 bases clipped from V and 1 base from J, the junction kept 2 bases outside the gene matches. CDR3 in amino acids: CARTGRNTGELFF. The DNA of the CDR3 is TGTGCCAGGACAGGGAGGAACACCGGGGAGCTGTTTTTT. The complete variable domain, with remaining parts taken from reference TRBV2 and TRBJ2-2, reads EPEVTQTPSHQVTQMGQEVILRCVPISNHLYFYWYRQILGQKVEFLVSFYNNEISEKSEIFDDQFSVERPDGSNFTLKIRSTKLEDSAMYFCARTGRNTGELFFGEGSRLTVL.

The V and J genes are TRBV7-9 and TRBJ2-2; 10 bases are a match to TRBD1. This CDR3 comprises 13 residues. The V gene end was trimmed by 7 bases and the J gene end by 5 bases; junction bases not matched to a gene: 1. Germline V lookup: CDR1 SEHNR, CDR2 FQNEAQ (reference sequence). The CDR3 DNA reads TGTGCCAGCAAGGGACAGGGGACCGGGGAGCTGTTTTTT. Amino acid sequence: CASKGQGTGELFF.

This sequence joins TRBV2 and TRBJ1-6; D not resolved. The CDR3 totals 12 residues. Germline V lookup: CDR1 SNHLY, CDR2 FYNNEI. V lost 6 bases and J 10 bases, leaving 10 bases between the germline ends. CDR3 in amino acids: CASRADPSPLHF. The CDR3 coding sequence is TGTGCCAGCAGGGCAGATCCGTCACCCCTCCACTTT.

The chain has TRBV7-9 and TRBJ1-1; D unclear. Trimming left V 6 bases short and J 0 bases short, with 8 bases between. CDR3 length equals 13 residues. Per the germline V gene, CDR1 is SEHNR and CDR2 is FQNEAQ (reference sequence). CDR3 region: CASSVDLNTEAFF. The DNA for the CDR3 is TGTGCCAGCAGTGTGGACTTGAACACTGAAGCTTTCTTT.

The V call is TRBV6-4, the J call TRBJ2-3; the match to TRBD1 covers 7 bases. This CDR3 region has 15 residues. The J segment lost 2 bases and the V segment lost 4 bases, leaving 6 bases of the junction unmatched. The V gene's germline CDR1 is MRHNA and CDR2 SNTAGT. The CDR3 reads CASSVTGTATDTQYF. The CDR3 bases are TGTGCCAGCAGTGTCACCGGGACAGCCACAGATACGCAGTATTTT.

The V and J genes are TRBV6-1 and TRBJ2-2; D may be TRBD2 (6 bases). This CDR3 contains 14 residues. Germline CDR1 and CDR2: MNHNS and SASEGT. V lost 6 bases, J lost 5 bases, and 13 bases lay in between. The CDR3 DNA reads as TGTGCCAGCAGGGTTAGCGGTAAGACCGGGGAGCTGTTTTTT. Translation: CASRVSGKTGELFF.

The chain couples TRBV29-1 to TRBJ2-1, with TRBD1 identical over 9 bases. Per germline, CDR1 SQVTM and CDR2 ANQGSEA. CDR3 length equals 15 residues. J gave up 4 bases and V 1 base, and 5 bases lay outside the gene matches. The CDR3 spells CSVEVNRGRYNEQFF. CDR3 DNA: TGCAGCGTTGAAGTCAACAGGGGGCGTTACAATGAGCAGTTCTTC.

The genes are TRBV4-1 and TRBJ2-7, with D perhaps matching TRBD2 (5 bases). The CDR3 runs to 14 residues. V lost 1 base, J lost 3 bases, and 10 bases lay in between. Germline V gives CDR1 MGHRA, CDR2 YSYEKL. The CDR3 DNA reads TGCGCCAGCAGCCAAGCTGCGGGCGACTACGAGCAGTACTTC. Protein: CASSQAAGDYEQYF.

The genes are TRBV18 and TRBJ2-3; a possible D gene is TRBD1 (5 bases). With 2 bases removed from V and 2 bases from J, the gap between germline ends came to 5 bases. CDR1 is KGHSH and CDR2 is LQKENI in the germline V gene. This CDR3 spans 13 amino acids. The CDR3 loop reads CASSPGATDTQYF. CDR3 DNA sequence: TGTGCCAGCTCACCAGGGGCCACAGATACGCAGTATTTT.

The chain has TRBV2 and TRBJ1-1; D perhaps matches TRBD1 (5 bases). The CDR3 is made up of 14 amino acids. Germline V gene sequence: CDR1 SNHLY, CDR2 FYNNEI. V was trimmed by 6 bases and J by 2 bases, leaving 13 bases between them. The CDR3 nucleotides read TGTGCCAGCAGCCCCCTGACAGTCAACACTGAAGCTTTCTTT. Amino acids: CASSPLTVNTEAFF. Looking up the rest from reference TRBV2 and TRBJ1-1 gives the full variable domain: EPEVTQTPSHQVTQMGQEVILRCVPISNHLYFYWYRQILGQKVEFLVSFYNNEISEKSEIFDDQFSVERPDGSNFTLKIRSTKLEDSAMYFCASSPLTVNTEAFFGQGTRLTVV.

This sequence joins TRBV14 and TRBJ1-2, with D maybe TRBD1 (5 bases). The germline V and J ends were trimmed by 0 bases and 0 bases, with 8 bases remaining between them. CDR1 SGHDN and CDR2 FVKESK come from the germline V gene. The CDR3 sequence is 15 residues long. The CDR3 region has the DNA TGTGCCAGCAGCCAAGATGGGGGGACTAACTATGGCTACACCTTC. The encoded protein is CASSQDGGTNYGYTF. Combining the CDR3 with reference TRBV14 and TRBJ1-2 gives the whole variable domain EAGVTQFPSHSVIEKGQTVTLRCDPISGHDNLYWYRRVMGKEIKFLLHFVKESKQDESGMPNNRFLAERTGGTYSTLKVQPAELEDSGVYFCASSQDGGTNYGYTFGSGTRLTVV.